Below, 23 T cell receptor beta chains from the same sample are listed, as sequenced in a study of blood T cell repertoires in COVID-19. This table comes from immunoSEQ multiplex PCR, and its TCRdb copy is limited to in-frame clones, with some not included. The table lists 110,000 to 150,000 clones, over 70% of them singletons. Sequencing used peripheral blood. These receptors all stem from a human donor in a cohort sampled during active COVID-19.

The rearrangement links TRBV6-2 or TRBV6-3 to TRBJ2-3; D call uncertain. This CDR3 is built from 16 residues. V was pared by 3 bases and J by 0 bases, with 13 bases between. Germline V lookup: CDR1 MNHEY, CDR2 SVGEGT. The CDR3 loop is CASSYGPKTSTDTQYF. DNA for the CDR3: TGTGCCAGCAGTTATGGCCCCAAGACTAGCACAGATACGCAGTATTTT.

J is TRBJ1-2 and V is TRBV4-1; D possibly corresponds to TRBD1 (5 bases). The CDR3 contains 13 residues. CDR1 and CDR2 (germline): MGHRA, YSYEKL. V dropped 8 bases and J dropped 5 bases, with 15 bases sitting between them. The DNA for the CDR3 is TGCGCCAGCGCATCGACAGCCCGATATGGCTACACCTTC. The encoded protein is CASASTARYGYTF.

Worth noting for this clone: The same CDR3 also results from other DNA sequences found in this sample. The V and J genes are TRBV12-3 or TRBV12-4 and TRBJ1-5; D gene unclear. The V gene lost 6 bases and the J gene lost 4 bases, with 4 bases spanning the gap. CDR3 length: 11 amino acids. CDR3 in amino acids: CASSLNQPQHF. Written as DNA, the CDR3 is TGTGCCAGCAGCCTGAATCAGCCCCAGCATTTT.

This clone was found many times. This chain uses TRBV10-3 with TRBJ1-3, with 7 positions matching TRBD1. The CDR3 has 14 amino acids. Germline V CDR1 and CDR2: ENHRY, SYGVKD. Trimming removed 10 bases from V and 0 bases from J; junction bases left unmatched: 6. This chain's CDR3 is CATQGDRSGNTIYF. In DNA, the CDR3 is TGTGCCACCCAGGGGGACCGCTCTGGAAACACCATATATTTT.

The CDR3 DNA reads as TGTGCCAGCAGTGCCAGGGCAATGAACACTGAAGCTTTCTTT. Protein product: CASSARAMNTEAFF. This rearrangement joins TRBV2 to TRBJ1-1, with D tentatively TRBD1 (5 bases). CDR1 and CDR2 (germline): SNHLY, FYNNEI. Trimming shortened V by 4 bases and J by 0 bases, and 9 bases separated the two germline ends. The CDR3 covers 14 residues.

CDR3 coding DNA: TGCAGCGTTGAATTATATGGCACAGATACGCAGTATTTT. Residues: CSVELYGTDTQYF. The chain joins TRBV29-1 to TRBJ2-3; D is unresolved. CDR3 length: 13 amino acids. The V gene's germline CDR1 is SQVTM and CDR2 ANQGSEA. The V end was cut by 2 bases, the J end by 1 base, with 7 bases between.

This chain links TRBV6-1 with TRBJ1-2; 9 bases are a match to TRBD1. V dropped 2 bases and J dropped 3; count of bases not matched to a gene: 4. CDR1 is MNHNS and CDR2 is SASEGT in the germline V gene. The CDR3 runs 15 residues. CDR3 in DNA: TGTGCCAGCAGTGAAAGGGACAGGGTATACTATGGCTACACCTTC. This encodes CASSERDRVYYGYTF.

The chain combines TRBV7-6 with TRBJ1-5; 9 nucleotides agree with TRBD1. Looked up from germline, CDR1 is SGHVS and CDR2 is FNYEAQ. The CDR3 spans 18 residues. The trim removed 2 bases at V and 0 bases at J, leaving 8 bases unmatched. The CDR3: CASSLFPPGQGSNQPQHF. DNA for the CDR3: TGTGCCAGCAGCTTATTCCCCCCGGGACAGGGTAGCAATCAGCCCCAGCATTTT.

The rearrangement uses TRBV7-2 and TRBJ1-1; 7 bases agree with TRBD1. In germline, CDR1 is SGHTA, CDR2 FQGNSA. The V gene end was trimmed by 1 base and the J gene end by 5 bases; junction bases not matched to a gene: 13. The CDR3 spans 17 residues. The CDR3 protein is CASSLDPPGGMWTEAFF. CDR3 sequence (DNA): TGTGCCAGCAGCTTAGACCCCCCAGGGGGTATGTGGACTGAAGCTTTCTTT.

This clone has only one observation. Here the CDR3 DNA reads TGTGCCAGCAAATTGGCGGGAGACTACAATGAGCAGTTCTTC. Protein sequence: CASKLAGDYNEQFF. V gene TRBV7-9 combines with J gene TRBJ2-1, with 7 bases identical to TRBD2. The CDR3 sequence is 14 residues long. Germline trimming cut 7 bases from V and 3 bases from J; bases unmatched to any gene: 6. Per the germline V gene, CDR1 is SEHNR and CDR2 is FQNEAQ (reference sequence).

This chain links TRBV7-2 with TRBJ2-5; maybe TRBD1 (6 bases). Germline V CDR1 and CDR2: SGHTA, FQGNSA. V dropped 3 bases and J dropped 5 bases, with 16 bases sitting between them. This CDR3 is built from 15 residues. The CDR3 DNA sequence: TGTGCCAGCAGCTTGGGGACAACGGTGGTGGAGACCCAGTACTTC. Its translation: CASSLGTTVVETQYF.

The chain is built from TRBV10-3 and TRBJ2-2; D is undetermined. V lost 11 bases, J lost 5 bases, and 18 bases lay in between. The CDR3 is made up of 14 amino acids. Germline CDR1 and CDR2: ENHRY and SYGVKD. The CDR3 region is CAVQRSRATGELFF. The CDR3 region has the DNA TGTGCCGTTCAACGGTCCAGAGCGACCGGGGAGCTGTTTTTT.

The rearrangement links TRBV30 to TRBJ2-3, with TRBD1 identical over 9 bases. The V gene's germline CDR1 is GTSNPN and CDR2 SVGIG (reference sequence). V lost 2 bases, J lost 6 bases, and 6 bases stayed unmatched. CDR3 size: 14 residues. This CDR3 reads CAWSKQGAGDTQYF. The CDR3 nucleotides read TGTGCCTGGAGTAAACAGGGGGCAGGGGATACGCAGTATTTT. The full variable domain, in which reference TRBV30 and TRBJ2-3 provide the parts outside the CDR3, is SQTIHQWPATLVQPVGSPLSLECTVEGTSNPNLYWYRQAAGRGLQLLFYSVGIGQISSEVPQNLSASRPQDRQFILSSKKLLLSDSGFYLCAWSKQGAGDTQYFGPGTRLTVL.

CDR3 amino acids: CASSSTGTSLNEQFF. The CDR3 DNA is TGTGCCAGTAGTTCTACCGGGACTAGCCTGAATGAGCAGTTCTTC. The J gene is TRBJ2-1, the V gene TRBV19, with TRBD2 identical over 9 bases. Germline lookup yields CDR1 LNHDA and CDR2 SQIVND (reference sequence). The CDR3 is made up of 15 amino acids. V gave up 5 bases and J gave up 7 bases; unmatched junction bases: 9. The whole variable domain, remainder taken from reference TRBV19 and TRBJ2-1, is DGGITQSPKYLFRKEGQNVTLSCEQNLNHDAMYWYRQDPGQGLRLIYYSQIVNDFQKGDIAEGYSVSREKKESFPLTVTSAQKNPTAFYLCASSSTGTSLNEQFFGPGTRLTVL.

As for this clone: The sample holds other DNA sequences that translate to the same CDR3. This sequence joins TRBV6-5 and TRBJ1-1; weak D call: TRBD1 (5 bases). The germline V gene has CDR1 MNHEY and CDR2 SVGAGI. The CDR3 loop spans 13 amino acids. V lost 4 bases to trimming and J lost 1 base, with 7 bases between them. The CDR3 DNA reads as TGTGCCAGCAGTTTAACAGGGAACACTGAAGCTTTCTTT. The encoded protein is CASSLTGNTEAFF.

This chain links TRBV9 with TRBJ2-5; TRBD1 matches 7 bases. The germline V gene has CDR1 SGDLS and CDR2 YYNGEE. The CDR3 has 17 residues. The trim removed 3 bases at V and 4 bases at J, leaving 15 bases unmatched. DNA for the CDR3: TGTGCCAGCAGCGCCCTCGAGACAGGGAGAAGTGGAGAGACCCAGTACTTC. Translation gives CASSALETGRSGETQYF.

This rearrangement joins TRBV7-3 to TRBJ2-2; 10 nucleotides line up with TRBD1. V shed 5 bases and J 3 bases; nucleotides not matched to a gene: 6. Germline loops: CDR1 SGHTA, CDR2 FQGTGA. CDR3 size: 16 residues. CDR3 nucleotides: TGTGCCAGCAGCGCAACAGGACAGGGGGACACCGGGGAGCTGTTTTTT. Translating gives CASSATGQGDTGELFF.

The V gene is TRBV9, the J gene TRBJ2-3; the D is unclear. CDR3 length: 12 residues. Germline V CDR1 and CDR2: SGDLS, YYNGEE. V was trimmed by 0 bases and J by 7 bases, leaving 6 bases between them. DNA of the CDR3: TGTGCCAGCAGCGTAGAAGAGAATACGCAGTATTTT. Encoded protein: CASSVEENTQYF.

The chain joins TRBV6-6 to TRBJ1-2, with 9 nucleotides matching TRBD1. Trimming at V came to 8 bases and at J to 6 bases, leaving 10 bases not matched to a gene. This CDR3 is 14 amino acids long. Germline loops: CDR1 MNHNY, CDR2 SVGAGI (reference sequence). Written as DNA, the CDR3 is TGTGCCAGCCGGGGGGACAGGGAAGTTCATGGCTACACCTTC. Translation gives CASRGDREVHGYTF.

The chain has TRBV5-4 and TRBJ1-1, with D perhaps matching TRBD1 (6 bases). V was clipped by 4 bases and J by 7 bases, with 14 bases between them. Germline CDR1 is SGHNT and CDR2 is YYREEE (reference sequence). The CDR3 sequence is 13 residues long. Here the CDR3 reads CASSVQGIGEAFF. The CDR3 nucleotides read TGTGCCAGCAGCGTCCAGGGGATTGGTGAAGCTTTCTTT.

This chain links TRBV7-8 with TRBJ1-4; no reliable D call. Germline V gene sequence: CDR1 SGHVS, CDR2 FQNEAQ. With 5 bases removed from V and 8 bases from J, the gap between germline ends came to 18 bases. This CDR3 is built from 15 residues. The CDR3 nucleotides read TGTGCCAGCAGCCAGAGTCCGGGGATCAGGGAAAAACTGTTTTTT. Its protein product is CASSQSPGIREKLFF.

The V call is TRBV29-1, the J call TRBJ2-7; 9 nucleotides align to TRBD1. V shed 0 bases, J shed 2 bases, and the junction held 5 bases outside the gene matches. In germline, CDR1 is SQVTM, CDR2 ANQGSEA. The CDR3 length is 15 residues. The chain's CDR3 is CSVEDWDRETYEQYV. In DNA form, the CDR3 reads TGCAGCGTTGAAGATTGGGACAGGGAAACCTACGAGCAGTACGTC.

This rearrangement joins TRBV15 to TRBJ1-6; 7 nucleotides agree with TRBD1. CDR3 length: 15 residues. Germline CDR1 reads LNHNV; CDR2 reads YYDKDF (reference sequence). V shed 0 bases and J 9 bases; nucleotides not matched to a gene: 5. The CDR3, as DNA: TGTGCCACCAGCAGAGATCCAGGGGGAGGTTCACCCCTCCACTTT. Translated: CATSRDPGGGSPLHF.